The clone carrying this T cell receptor beta chain has more than one count but fewer than ten. The data were taken from a study of T cell changes during pregnancy in multiple sclerosis. Clones were read by immunoSEQ multiplex PCR, and TCRdb kept only the in-frame ones, dropping some. This sample carries about 67,000 clones, about 89% of them seen once, and the ten largest clones take roughly 1.4%. Germline assignment: CDR1 SEHNR and CDR2 FQNEAQ (reference sequence). Trimming stripped 1 base from V and 5 bases from J, with 8 bases between. The CDR3 has 13 amino acids. The clonotype originates from a female donor with multiple sclerosis, enrolled in a pregnancy study. This specimen consisted of peripheral blood, obtained in the second trimester of pregnancy. The V and J genes are TRBV7-9 and TRBJ1-2; no firm D call. The CDR3 reads CASSLGAEYGYTF. The CDR3 nucleotides read TGTGCCAGCAGCTTAGGGGCAGAGTATGGCTACACCTTC.